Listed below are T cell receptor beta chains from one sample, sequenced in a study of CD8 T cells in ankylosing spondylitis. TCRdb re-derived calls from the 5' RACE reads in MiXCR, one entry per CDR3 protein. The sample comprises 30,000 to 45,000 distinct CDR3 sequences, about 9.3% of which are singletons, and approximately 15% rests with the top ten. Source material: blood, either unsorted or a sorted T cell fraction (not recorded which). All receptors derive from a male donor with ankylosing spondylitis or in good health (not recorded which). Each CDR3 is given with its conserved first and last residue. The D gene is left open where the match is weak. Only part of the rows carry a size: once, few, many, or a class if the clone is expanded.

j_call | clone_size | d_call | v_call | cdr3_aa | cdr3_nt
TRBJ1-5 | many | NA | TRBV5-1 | CASSFPGEGQPQHF | TGCGCCAGCAGCTTTCCGGGGGAAGGACAGCCCCAGCATTTT
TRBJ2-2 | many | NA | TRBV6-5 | CASSLTSLSTGELFF | TGTGCCAGCAGCTTGACTAGTTTATCTACCGGGGAGCTGTTTTTT
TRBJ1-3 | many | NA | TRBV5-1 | CASSWAGDSGNTIYF | TGCGCCAGCAGCTGGGCTGGCGACTCTGGAAACACCATATATTTT
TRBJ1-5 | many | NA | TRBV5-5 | CASSLVGMSNQPQHF | TGTGCCAGCAGCTTGGTAGGGATGAGCAATCAGCCCCAGCATTTT
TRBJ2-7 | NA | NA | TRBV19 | CASAADAAGYEQYF | TGTGCCAGCGCTGCGGATGCCGCGGGCTACGAGCAGTACTTC
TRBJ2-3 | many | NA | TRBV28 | CASSLPPSTDTQYF | TGTGCCAGCAGTTTACCCCCTAGCACGGATACGCAGTATTTT
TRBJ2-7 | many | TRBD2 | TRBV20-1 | CSARAFTSVSYEQYF | TGCAGTGCTAGGGCCTTCACTAGCGTGTCCTACGAGCAGTACTTC
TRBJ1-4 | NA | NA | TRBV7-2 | CASSLATSTNEKLFF | TGTGCCAGCAGCTTGGCAACCTCAACTAATGAAAAACTGTTTTTT
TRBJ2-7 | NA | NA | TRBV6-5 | CASRGSSYEQYF | TGTGCCAGCAGAGGGTCGTCCTACGAGCAGTACTTC
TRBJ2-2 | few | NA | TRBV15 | CATSRDLGGELFF | TGTGCCACCAGCAGAGATTTGGGCGGGGAGCTGTTTTTT
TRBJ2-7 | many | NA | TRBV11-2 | CASSFYGPGTAGRYEQYF | TGTGCCAGCAGCTTTTATGGCCCGGGGACCGCGGGGAGATACGAGCAGTACTTC
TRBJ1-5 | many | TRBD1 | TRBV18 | CASSPNRAGGHQPQHF | TGTGCCAGCTCACCCAATCGCGCAGGGGGGCATCAGCCCCAGCATTTT
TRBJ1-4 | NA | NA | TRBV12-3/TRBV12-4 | CASTSDPYTTNEKLFF | TGTGCCAGCACTAGTGACCCGTACACAACTAATGAAAAACTGTTTTTT
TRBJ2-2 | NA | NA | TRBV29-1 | CSVAREWTGELFF | TGCAGCGTTGCACGGGAGTGGACCGGGGAGCTGTTTTTT
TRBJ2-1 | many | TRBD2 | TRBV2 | CASTGTSGHNEQFF | TGTGCCAGCACCGGGACTAGCGGCCACAATGAGCAGTTCTTC
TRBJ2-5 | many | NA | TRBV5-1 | CASSLLGEETQYF | TGCGCCAGCAGCTTACTGGGCGAAGAGACCCAGTACTTC
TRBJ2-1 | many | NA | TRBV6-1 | CASGPTTYNEQFF | TGTGCCAGCGGACCGACAACCTACAATGAGCAGTTCTTC
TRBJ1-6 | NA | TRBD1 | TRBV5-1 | CASSLRQGVGSPLHF | TGCGCCAGCAGCCTCCGACAGGGAGTGGGATCACCCCTCCACTTT
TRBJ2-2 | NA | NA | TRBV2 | CASSYRQINTGELFF | TGTGCCAGCAGTTACCGACAGATTAACACCGGGGAGCTGTTTTTT
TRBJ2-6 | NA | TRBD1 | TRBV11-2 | CASSLPGQRSSGANVLTF | TGTGCCAGCAGCTTGCCGGGACAGAGAAGCTCTGGGGCCAACGTCCTGACTTTC
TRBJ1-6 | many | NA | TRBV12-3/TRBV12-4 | CASTQGQNNSPLHF | TGTGCCAGCACCCAAGGGCAGAACAATTCACCCCTCCACTTT
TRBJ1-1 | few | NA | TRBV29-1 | CSVEGGNGFTEAFF | TGCAGCGTTGAGGGGGGTAATGGGTTCACTGAAGCTTTCTTT
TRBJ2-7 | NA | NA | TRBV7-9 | CASSLAGPQGFAYEQYF | TGTGCCAGCAGCTTAGCGGGACCTCAGGGGTTCGCCTACGAGCAGTACTTC
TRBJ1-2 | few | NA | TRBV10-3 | CAISVGIATNYGYTF | TGTGCCATCAGTGTCGGGATAGCTACTAACTATGGCTACACCTTC
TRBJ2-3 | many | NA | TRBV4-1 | CASSLLLAADTQYF | TGCGCCAGCAGCTTACTCCTAGCAGCAGATACGCAGTATTTT
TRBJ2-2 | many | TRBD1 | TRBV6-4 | CASKGTAPTGELFF | TGTGCCAGCAAAGGGACAGCTCCCACCGGGGAGCTGTTTTTT
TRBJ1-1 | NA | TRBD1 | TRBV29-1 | CSGLRDRGLNTEAFF | TGCAGCGGGCTCAGAGACAGGGGGCTGAACACTGAAGCTTTCTTT
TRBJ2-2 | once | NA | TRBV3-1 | CASSQQVPWTELFF | TGTGCCAGCTCCCAGCAGGTCCCTTGGACTGAGCTGTTTTTT
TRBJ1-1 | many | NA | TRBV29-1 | CSVTRSGGRRKNTEAFF | TGCAGCGTTACCCGATCGGGCGGCAGGCGTAAGAACACTGAAGCTTTCTTT
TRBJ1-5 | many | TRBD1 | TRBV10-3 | CAISRDRTSNQPQHF | TGTGCCATCAGCCGGGACAGGACTAGCAATCAGCCCCAGCATTTT
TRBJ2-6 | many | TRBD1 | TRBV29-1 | CSVEGQGISGANVLTF | TGCAGCGTTGAGGGACAGGGGATCTCTGGGGCCAACGTCCTGACTTTC
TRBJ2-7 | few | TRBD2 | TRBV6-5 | CASSLLAGGPGEQYF | TGTGCCAGCAGTTTACTAGCGGGAGGGCCGGGGGAGCAGTACTTC
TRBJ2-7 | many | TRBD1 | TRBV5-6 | CASSPLTGRDEQYF | TGTGCCAGCAGCCCCCTGACAGGGCGCGACGAGCAGTACTTC
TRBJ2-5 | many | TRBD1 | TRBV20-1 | CSAQRTGRRETQYF | TGCAGTGCACAAAGGACAGGGCGCAGGGAGACCCAGTACTTC
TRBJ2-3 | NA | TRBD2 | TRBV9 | CASSVASSGRGADTQYF | TGTGCCAGCAGCGTAGCGTCTAGCGGGAGGGGAGCAGATACGCAGTATTTT
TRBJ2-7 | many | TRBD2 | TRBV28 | CASSPIVHGLAGTDEQYF | TGTGCCAGCAGTCCCATTGTTCATGGACTAGCGGGAACGGACGAGCAGTACTTC
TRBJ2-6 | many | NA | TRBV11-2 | CASSLGQPSKYSGANVLTF | TGTGCCAGCAGCCTAGGACAGCCATCGAAGTACTCTGGGGCCAACGTCCTGACTTTC
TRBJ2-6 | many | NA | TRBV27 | CASSFGTGANVLTF | TGTGCCAGCAGTTTCGGAACTGGGGCCAACGTCCTGACTTTC
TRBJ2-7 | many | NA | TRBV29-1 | CSVAGPTYEQYF | TGCAGCGTAGCCGGGCCAACCTACGAGCAGTACTTC
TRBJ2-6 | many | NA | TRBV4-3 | CASSQERLSGANVLTF | TGCGCCAGCAGCCAAGAACGCCTATCTGGGGCCAACGTCCTGACTTTC